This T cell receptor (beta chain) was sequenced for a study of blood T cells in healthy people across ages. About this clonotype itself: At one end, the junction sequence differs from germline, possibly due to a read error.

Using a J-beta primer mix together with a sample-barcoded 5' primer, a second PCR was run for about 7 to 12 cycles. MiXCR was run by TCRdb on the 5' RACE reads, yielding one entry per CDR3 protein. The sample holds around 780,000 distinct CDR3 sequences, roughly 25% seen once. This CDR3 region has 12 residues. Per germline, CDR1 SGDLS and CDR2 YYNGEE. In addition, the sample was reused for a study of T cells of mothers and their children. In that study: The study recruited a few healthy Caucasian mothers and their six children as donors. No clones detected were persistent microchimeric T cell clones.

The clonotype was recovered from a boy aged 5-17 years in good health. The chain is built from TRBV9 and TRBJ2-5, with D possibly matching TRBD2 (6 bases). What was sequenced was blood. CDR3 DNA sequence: TGTGCCAGCAGCGTCTTAGGCGGGGACCTGACCTTC. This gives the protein CASSVLGGDLTF.